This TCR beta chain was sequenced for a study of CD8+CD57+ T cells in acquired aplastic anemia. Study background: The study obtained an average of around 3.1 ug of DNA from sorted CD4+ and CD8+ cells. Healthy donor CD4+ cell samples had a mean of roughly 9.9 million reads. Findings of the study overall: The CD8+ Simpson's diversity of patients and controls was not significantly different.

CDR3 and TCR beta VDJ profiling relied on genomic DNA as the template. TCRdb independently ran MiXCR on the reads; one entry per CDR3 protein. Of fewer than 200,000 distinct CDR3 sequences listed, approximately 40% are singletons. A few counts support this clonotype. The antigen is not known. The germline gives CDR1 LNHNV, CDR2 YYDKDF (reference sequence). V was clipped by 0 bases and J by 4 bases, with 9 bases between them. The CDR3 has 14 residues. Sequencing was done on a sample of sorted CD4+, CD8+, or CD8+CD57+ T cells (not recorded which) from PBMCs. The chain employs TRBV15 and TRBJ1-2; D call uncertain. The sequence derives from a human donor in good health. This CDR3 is CATSRDEGSYGYTF. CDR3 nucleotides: TGTGCCACCAGCAGAGATGAGGGCAGCTATGGCTACACCTTC.